The clone carrying this T cell receptor beta chain has just one count. Researchers ran the PCR with 60 Vbeta and 13 Jbeta primers. Sequencing was performed with immunoSEQ multiplex PCR; in TCRdb, only in-frame clones are kept and a portion is missing. The sample lists roughly 69,000 clones, around 72% seen once, with 12% to 15% in the top ten. This entry comes from a study of cytomegalovirus exposure and HLA in healthy donors. The sequenced sample consisted of PBMCs. This TCR was sampled from a male donor in good health and CMV-seropositive.

This chain's CDR3 is CASSAAGGEETQYF. Written as DNA, the CDR3 is TGTGCCAGCAGCGCAGCGGGGGGAGAAGAGACCCAGTACTTC. This chain links TRBV6-6 with TRBJ2-5, with TRBD2 matching over 9 bases. V trimming: 6 bases; J trimming: 3 bases; junction bases outside the gene matches: 5. CDR3 length: 14 amino acids. Germline CDR1 is MNHNY and CDR2 is SVGAGI (reference sequence).